A single T cell receptor beta chain is shown here with its context. Antigen specificity is unknown. Germline V gene lookup returns CDR1 LNHDA and CDR2 SQIVND (reference sequence). With 6 bases removed from V and 0 bases from J, the gap between germline ends came to 11 bases. The CDR3 has 15 residues. Samples: about 28 days before transplant, then days 30, 100 and 180 after. The data were taken from a study of T cell clonotyping in hematopoietic cell transplantation. Study observations and caveats: Pathologically expanded recipient clonotypes increased progressively from day 30 to day 180 as diversity fell. Few recipient clonotypes overlapped donors; over 97% were de novo at given depth. CD4 and CD8 repertoire contributions could not be separated without sorting.

Generated by immunoSEQ multiplex PCR, the TCRdb table keeps only in-frame clones and is missing some. This table has some 5,100 clones, about 84% appearing once. The source material was peripheral blood mononuclear cells, sampled 30 days after allogeneic stem cell transplant. The J gene is TRBJ1-4, the V gene TRBV19; TRBD1 might be the D (6 bases). This clonotype was obtained from a male patient aged 60-69 years who had an allogeneic stem cell transplant from an unrelated donor, so the T cells may come from the graft donor. Some clones in this sample may be carry-over from other donors' samples. For the CDR3, the DNA is TGTGCCAGTAGACGGAGACAGGCAACTAATGAAAAACTGTTTTTT. This gives the protein CASRRRQATNEKLFF.